The rows below give T cell receptor beta chains drawn from one sample of a study of OX40 agonist ivuxolimab in advanced cancers. Repertoires were generated with immunoSEQ multiplex PCR, while TCRdb's copy carries only in-frame clones and drops some. Of approximately 81,000 clones listed, under 95% are singletons. The input for sequencing was CD4+ or CD8+ T cells sorted from blood, taken in a trial of the OX40 agonist ivuxolimab. These receptors all come from an adult with an advanced solid tumor such as melanoma, head and neck, liver or kidney cancer. Both conserved end residues are part of each CDR3. Fields, in order: J gene, V gene, clone size, CDR3 length, D gene, CDR3 protein, CDR3 DNA. The D gene is left open where the match is weak. Size is stated for part of the rows, as once, few or many counts, or as a class when the clone is expanded.

j_gene: TRBJ2-2
v_gene: TRBV4-3
abundance: NA
len: 16
d_gene: NA
CDR3aa: CASSQEWGPNTGELFF
CDR3nt: TGCGCCAGCAGCCAAGAGTGGGGACCGAACACCGGGGAGCTGTTTTTT

j_gene: TRBJ2-5
v_gene: TRBV4-1
abundance: NA
len: 15
d_gene: TRBD1
CDR3aa: CASSPGTGGQETQYF
CDR3nt: TGCGCCAGCAGCCCTGGGACAGGGGGTCAAGAGACCCAGTACTTC

j_gene: TRBJ2-7
v_gene: TRBV28
abundance: NA
len: 11
d_gene: NA
CDR3aa: CASSDNYEQYF
CDR3nt: TGTGCCAGCAGCGATAACTACGAGCAGTACTTC

j_gene: TRBJ2-7
v_gene: TRBV4-2
abundance: NA
len: 17
d_gene: TRBD1
CDR3aa: CASSQEPGQGKPYEQYF
CDR3nt: TGTGCCAGCAGCCAAGAACCGGGACAGGGGAAACCCTACGAGCAGTACTTC

j_gene: TRBJ1-2
v_gene: TRBV10-1
abundance: NA
len: 15
d_gene: TRBD1
CDR3aa: CASSDTGQGTDGYTF
CDR3nt: TGCGCCAGCAGTGATACCGGACAGGGTACCGATGGCTACACCTTC

j_gene: TRBJ1-2
v_gene: TRBV6-5
abundance: NA
len: 12
d_gene: NA
CDR3aa: CASSYGGSGYTF
CDR3nt: TGTGCCAGCAGTTACGGGGGCAGCGGCTACACCTTC

j_gene: TRBJ2-7
v_gene: TRBV9
abundance: NA
len: 15
d_gene: TRBD2
CDR3aa: CASSASGSVTYEQYF
CDR3nt: TGTGCCAGCAGCGCTAGCGGGAGCGTCACCTACGAGCAGTACTTC

j_gene: TRBJ1-5
v_gene: TRBV7-8
abundance: medium-sized
len: 15
d_gene: TRBD1
CDR3aa: CASSLGTGPGQPQHF
CDR3nt: TGTGCCAGCAGCTTGGGGACAGGGCCGGGTCAGCCCCAGCATTTT

j_gene: TRBJ2-3
v_gene: TRBV7-9
abundance: NA
len: 19
d_gene: NA
CDR3aa: CASSPIVSGPSQSTDTQYF
CDR3nt: TGTGCCAGCAGCCCGATAGTCTCCGGACCCTCCCAAAGCACAGATACGCAGTATTTT

j_gene: TRBJ2-7
v_gene: TRBV4-1
abundance: NA
len: 15
d_gene: NA
CDR3aa: CASSQDKGYTYEQYF
CDR3nt: TGCGCCAGCAGCCAAGATAAGGGCTACACCTACGAGCAGTACTTC

j_gene: TRBJ1-1
v_gene: TRBV27
abundance: once
len: 20
d_gene: NA
CDR3aa: CASHEGGLSPPRSMNTEAFF
CDR3nt: TGTGCCAGTCACGAAGGGGGGCTCTCGCCCCCACGGTCTATGAACACTGAAGCTTTCTTT

j_gene: TRBJ2-1
v_gene: TRBV5-1
abundance: NA
len: 17
d_gene: TRBD2
CDR3aa: CASSLAGSGGPYNEQFF
CDR3nt: TGCGCCAGCAGCTTGGCGGGTAGCGGGGGGCCCTACAATGAGCAGTTCTTC

j_gene: TRBJ2-3
v_gene: TRBV6-1
abundance: NA
len: 15
d_gene: NA
CDR3aa: CASSEGPGSTDTQYF
CDR3nt: TGTGCCAGCAGTGAAGGACCAGGCAGCACAGATACGCAGTATTTT

j_gene: TRBJ2-2
v_gene: TRBV9
abundance: NA
len: 15
d_gene: TRBD2
CDR3aa: CASSASGRYTGELFF
CDR3nt: TGTGCCAGCAGCGCTAGCGGGAGGTACACCGGGGAGCTGTTTTTT

j_gene: TRBJ1-2
v_gene: TRBV27
abundance: NA
len: 14
d_gene: TRBD1
CDR3aa: CASSSKQGSYGYTF
CDR3nt: TGTGCCAGCAGTTCGAAACAGGGGAGCTATGGCTACACCTTC

j_gene: TRBJ2-1
v_gene: TRBV9
abundance: NA
len: 14
d_gene: TRBD2
CDR3aa: CASSRAGDWNEQFF
CDR3nt: TGTGCCAGCTCACGCGCGGGAGACTGGAATGAGCAGTTCTTC

j_gene: TRBJ2-7
v_gene: TRBV7-2
abundance: NA
len: 15
d_gene: NA
CDR3aa: CASSLRDTSSYEQYF
CDR3nt: TGTGCCAGCAGCTTGCGGGACACCTCGTCTTACGAGCAGTACTTC

j_gene: TRBJ1-1
v_gene: TRBV4-1
abundance: NA
len: 15
d_gene: TRBD1
CDR3aa: CASSHRQGTNTEAFF
CDR3nt: TGCGCCAGCAGCCATCGACAGGGGACAAACACTGAAGCTTTCTTT

j_gene: TRBJ2-7
v_gene: TRBV7-6
abundance: NA
len: 15
d_gene: TRBD2
CDR3aa: CASSLDSGGGYEQYF
CDR3nt: TGTGCCAGCAGCTTAGATAGCGGGGGCGGGTACGAGCAGTACTTC

j_gene: TRBJ2-7
v_gene: TRBV7-8
abundance: NA
len: 15
d_gene: TRBD2
CDR3aa: CASSSLLAGAYEQYF
CDR3nt: TGTGCCAGCAGCTCCTTACTAGCGGGAGCCTACGAGCAGTACTTC

j_gene: TRBJ1-1
v_gene: TRBV7-6
abundance: NA
len: 13
d_gene: NA
CDR3aa: CASSPTGNTEAFF
CDR3nt: TGTGCCAGCAGCCCGACAGGGAACACTGAAGCTTTCTTT

j_gene: TRBJ2-2
v_gene: TRBV6-5
abundance: NA
len: 13
d_gene: NA
CDR3aa: CASSYGVGGELFF
CDR3nt: TGTGCCAGCAGTTACGGGGTGGGCGGGGAGCTGTTTTTT

j_gene: TRBJ1-4
v_gene: TRBV27
abundance: NA
len: 15
d_gene: NA
CDR3aa: CASSYGGWGNEKLFF
CDR3nt: TGTGCCAGCAGTTACGGAGGGTGGGGTAATGAAAAACTGTTTTTT

j_gene: TRBJ2-4
v_gene: TRBV29-1
abundance: NA
len: 19
d_gene: TRBD2
CDR3aa: CSVEGWGLAGGRAKNIQYF
CDR3nt: TGCAGCGTTGAAGGTTGGGGACTAGCGGGAGGCCGAGCCAAAAACATTCAGTACTTC

j_gene: TRBJ1-1
v_gene: TRBV28
abundance: few
len: 14
d_gene: TRBD1
CDR3aa: CASSLTGVSTEAFF
CDR3nt: TGTGCCAGCAGCTTAACAGGGGTAAGCACTGAAGCTTTCTTT

j_gene: TRBJ1-6
v_gene: TRBV10-3
abundance: NA
len: 15
d_gene: NA
CDR3aa: CAISESAGSNSPLHF
CDR3nt: TGTGCCATCAGTGAGTCGGCAGGAAGTAATTCACCCCTCCACTTT

j_gene: TRBJ1-5
v_gene: TRBV27
abundance: NA
len: 13
d_gene: NA
CDR3aa: CASSLGGSQPQHF
CDR3nt: TGTGCCAGCAGTTTAGGGGGGTCACAGCCCCAGCATTTT

j_gene: TRBJ1-2
v_gene: TRBV6-5
abundance: NA
len: 14
d_gene: NA
CDR3aa: CASSYLGTLDGYTF
CDR3nt: TGTGCCAGCAGCTATCTAGGGACACTCGACGGCTACACCTTC

j_gene: TRBJ1-4
v_gene: TRBV11-3
abundance: medium-sized
len: 13
d_gene: NA
CDR3aa: CASSLEEGGKLFF
CDR3nt: TGTGCCAGCAGCTTAGAGGAAGGGGGAAAACTGTTTTTT

j_gene: TRBJ1-4
v_gene: TRBV2
abundance: once
len: 14
d_gene: NA
CDR3aa: CASSGAPEDEKLFF
CDR3nt: TGTGCCAGCAGTGGGGCCCCGGAAGATGAAAAACTGTTTTTT

j_gene: TRBJ1-2
v_gene: TRBV19
abundance: NA
len: 14
d_gene: TRBD1
CDR3aa: CASSSPDRADGYTF
CDR3nt: TGTGCCAGTAGTTCGCCGGACAGGGCAGATGGCTACACCTTC

j_gene: TRBJ1-6
v_gene: TRBV10-1
abundance: NA
len: 17
d_gene: NA
CDR3aa: CASTILTGEGRWSPLHF
CDR3nt: TGCGCCAGCACCATCCTGACCGGAGAGGGCCGTTGGTCACCCCTCCACTTT

j_gene: TRBJ2-7
v_gene: TRBV4-1
abundance: NA
len: 14
d_gene: TRBD1
CDR3aa: CASSQGQGAREQYF
CDR3nt: TGCGCCAGCAGCCAGGGACAGGGGGCAAGGGAGCAGTACTTC

j_gene: TRBJ2-1
v_gene: TRBV4-1
abundance: NA
len: 17
d_gene: TRBD1
CDR3aa: CASSQVGWTGIGNEQFF
CDR3nt: TGCGCCAGCAGCCAAGTTGGATGGACAGGGATTGGCAATGAGCAGTTCTTC

j_gene: TRBJ2-3
v_gene: TRBV4-3
abundance: NA
len: 14
d_gene: TRBD2
CDR3aa: CASSQSWLADTQYF
CDR3nt: TGCGCCAGCAGCCAAAGCTGGCTAGCGGACACGCAGTATTTT

j_gene: TRBJ1-5
v_gene: TRBV28
abundance: NA
len: 15
d_gene: NA
CDR3aa: CASSLGSRGNQPQHF
CDR3nt: TGTGCCAGCAGTTTAGGCTCAAGGGGCAATCAGCCCCAGCATTTT

j_gene: TRBJ2-7
v_gene: TRBV4-1
abundance: NA
len: 13
d_gene: NA
CDR3aa: CASSQVQTYEQYF
CDR3nt: TGCGCCAGCAGCCAAGTACAGACCTACGAGCAGTACTTC

j_gene: TRBJ2-3
v_gene: TRBV28
abundance: NA
len: 14
d_gene: TRBD2
CDR3aa: CASSLWGGRDTQYF
CDR3nt: TGTGCCAGCAGTTTATGGGGCGGGAGAGATACGCAGTATTTT

j_gene: TRBJ2-1
v_gene: TRBV5-4
abundance: NA
len: 18
d_gene: TRBD2
CDR3aa: CASSSADLAGGSYNEQFF
CDR3nt: TGTGCCAGCAGCTCGGCAGACCTAGCGGGGGGGTCCTACAATGAGCAGTTCTTC

j_gene: TRBJ2-7
v_gene: TRBV19
abundance: NA
len: 14
d_gene: NA
CDR3aa: CASSMSGFPYEQYF
CDR3nt: TGTGCCAGTAGTATGTCGGGGTTTCCCTACGAGCAGTACTTC